This T cell receptor beta chain was captured by sequencing in a study of blood T cell repertoires in COVID-19. Overall study context: The United States, Italy and Spain supplied acute and convalescent COVID-19 samples. The cDNA or gDNA used as material had been derived from T cells, B-cell-depleted T cells, or PBMCs.

Source study methods: Reference gene primer amplification in the assay estimated nucleated cell counts. TCRdb's copy holds only in-frame clones and misses some; the assay was immunoSEQ multiplex PCR. V, J and clone size are taken as reported in that table, and D and trimming were inferred from the DNA itself. This table has under 150,000 clones, over 75% appearing once. Sequencing was performed on peripheral blood. The receptor's source is a middle-aged man with active or convalescent COVID-19.

CDR3 sequence (DNA): TGTGCCAGCAGCTTAGTAGTTACAACTAATGAAAAACTGTTTTTT. Residues: CASSLVVTTNEKLFF. The gene calls are TRBV11-2 and TRBJ1-4; D not resolved. This CDR3 spans 15 amino acids. V lost 1 base to trimming and J lost 0 bases, with 6 bases between them. Germline V gene sequence: CDR1 SGHAT, CDR2 FQNNGV.